The clone carrying this TCR beta chain was seen a few times. The sample belongs to a study of regulatory T cells in long-lasting Graves disease. TCR beta libraries were built with iRepertoire HTBI primers and Arm-PCR of CDR3 regions. Using its own MiXCR run on the multiplex PCR reads, TCRdb lists one record per CDR3 protein. The sample comprises a few hundred thousand distinct CDR3 sequences, around 22% of which are singletons, and about a quarter rests with the top ten. Time point here: persistent/refractory GD, antithyroid drugs over 5 years with positive TRAb. The TCR library used RNA extracted from PBMCs. This CDR3 is built from 14 residues. Germline V gene sequence: CDR1 LNHDA, CDR2 SQIVND (reference sequence). V shed 1 base and J shed 4 bases, with 8 bases lying between them.

The chain has TRBV19 and TRBJ1-5; D unclear. This specimen consisted of peripheral blood mononuclear cells (PBMCs), obtained when the disease was refractory, from a patient treated with antithyroid drugs. This TCR was recovered from a female donor with Graves disease. The CDR3 loop is CASSIGQRNQPQHF. In DNA, the CDR3 is TGTGCCAGTAGTATAGGTCAGAGGAATCAGCCCCAGCATTTT.